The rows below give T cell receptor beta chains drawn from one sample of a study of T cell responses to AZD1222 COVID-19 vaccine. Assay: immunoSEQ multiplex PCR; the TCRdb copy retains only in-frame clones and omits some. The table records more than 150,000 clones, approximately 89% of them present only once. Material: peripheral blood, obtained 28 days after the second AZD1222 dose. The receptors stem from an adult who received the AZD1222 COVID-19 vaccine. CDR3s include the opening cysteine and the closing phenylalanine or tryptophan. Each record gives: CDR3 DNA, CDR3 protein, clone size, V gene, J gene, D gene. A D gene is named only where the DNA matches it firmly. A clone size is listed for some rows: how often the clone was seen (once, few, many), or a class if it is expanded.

CDR3nt: TGTGCCAGCAGCATGTCCAATTCGGGCGGGGAGCTGTTTTTT
CDR3aa: CASSMSNSGGELFF
abundance: once
v_gene: TRBV7-9
j_gene: TRBJ2-2
d_gene: .

CDR3nt: TGTGCCAGCAAAGGACTAGCGGGGGAGACCCAGTACTTC
CDR3aa: CASKGLAGETQYF
abundance: .
v_gene: TRBV6-5
j_gene: TRBJ2-5
d_gene: TRBD2

CDR3nt: TGTGCCAGCAGCTTAGCGGCCCAGGGGACGGGGGGATATGGCTACACCTTC
CDR3aa: CASSLAAQGTGGYGYTF
abundance: once
v_gene: TRBV7-2
j_gene: TRBJ1-2
d_gene: .

CDR3nt: TGTGCCAGCAGGGCTTTCTACGAGCAGTACTTC
CDR3aa: CASRAFYEQYF
abundance: .
v_gene: TRBV2
j_gene: TRBJ2-7
d_gene: .

CDR3nt: TGTGCCAGCAGCTTAGGGGTTTTGGGGGGCGCAGGCTACACCTTC
CDR3aa: CASSLGVLGGAGYTF
abundance: .
v_gene: TRBV7-2
j_gene: TRBJ1-2
d_gene: .

CDR3nt: TGTGCCAGCAGCAAGCCGGGACAGGGATATAATTCACCCCTCCACTTT
CDR3aa: CASSKPGQGYNSPLHF
abundance: .
v_gene: TRBV5-8
j_gene: TRBJ1-6
d_gene: TRBD1

CDR3nt: TGTGCCAGTAGTAGCGGACAGGGGGTGAGGAATCAGCCCCAGCATTTT
CDR3aa: CASSSGQGVRNQPQHF
abundance: .
v_gene: TRBV19
j_gene: TRBJ1-5
d_gene: TRBD1

CDR3nt: TGCGCCAGCAGCTTGTATACTAGCGGGACCTACGAGCAGTACTTC
CDR3aa: CASSLYTSGTYEQYF
abundance: .
v_gene: TRBV5-1
j_gene: TRBJ2-7
d_gene: TRBD2

CDR3nt: TGTGCCAGCAGTCATAAACAGAGACTAGCGGGCAGCAATGAGCAGTTCTTC
CDR3aa: CASSHKQRLAGSNEQFF
abundance: .
v_gene: TRBV27
j_gene: TRBJ2-1
d_gene: TRBD2

CDR3nt: TGCGCCAGCAGTCCAGGGGGACCCAATCAGCCCCAGCATTTT
CDR3aa: CASSPGGPNQPQHF
abundance: .
v_gene: TRBV10-1
j_gene: TRBJ1-5
d_gene: TRBD1

CDR3nt: TGTGCCAGCAGCGCGCTAGGCGGGACTAGCGGTTCCACGAATACGCAGTATTTT
CDR3aa: CASSALGGTSGSTNTQYF
abundance: .
v_gene: TRBV9
j_gene: TRBJ2-3
d_gene: TRBD2

CDR3nt: TGTGCCAGCAGCTTAGTGACTCCCACCGGGGAGCTGTTTTTT
CDR3aa: CASSLVTPTGELFF
abundance: .
v_gene: TRBV7-3
j_gene: TRBJ2-2
d_gene: .

CDR3nt: TGTGCCAGTAGTATGCTTCCGGGACAGGGAACCTACGAGCAGTACTTC
CDR3aa: CASSMLPGQGTYEQYF
abundance: .
v_gene: TRBV19
j_gene: TRBJ2-7
d_gene: TRBD1

CDR3nt: TGTGCCAGCAGCTTGACTAGCGGGAGCTTTTACGAGCAGTACTTC
CDR3aa: CASSLTSGSFYEQYF
abundance: .
v_gene: TRBV11-3
j_gene: TRBJ2-7
d_gene: TRBD2

CDR3nt: TGCGCCAGCAGCCAAGAGGGACAGGCCATCTATGGCTACACCTTC
CDR3aa: CASSQEGQAIYGYTF
abundance: .
v_gene: TRBV4-1
j_gene: TRBJ1-2
d_gene: TRBD1